The 32 T cell receptor beta chains below were found in one sample sequenced in a study of blood T cells in healthy people across ages. Through a sample-barcoded 5' primer and a J-beta primer mix, a second PCR was run for about 6 to 11 cycles. TCRdb reanalysed the 5' RACE reads using MiXCR and keeps one entry per CDR3 protein. This table has around 690,000 distinct CDR3 sequences, roughly 50% appearing once. The sample was blood. The receptors originated from a man aged 55 to 70 in good health.

J is TRBJ2-4 and V is TRBV20-1; 9 bases line up with TRBD1. The ends lost 6 bases at V and 16 bases at J; junction bases unmatched: 13. The CDR3 has 12 amino acids. CDR1 and CDR2 from the germline V gene are DFQATT and SNEGSKA (reference sequence). CDR3: CSAPTGTGSFYF. CDR3 coding DNA: TGCAGTGCGCCCACCGGGACAGGGAGTTTTTACTTC.

This chain links TRBV29-1 with TRBJ2-7, with D perhaps TRBD2 (5 bases). CDR3 size: 15 residues. V dropped 0 bases and J dropped 7 bases, with 19 bases sitting between them. The germline gives CDR1 SQVTM, CDR2 ANQGSEA. CDR3 sequence (DNA): TGCAGCGTTGAAGATCCTCGCGGGCCCGGGGATGAGCAGTACTTC. It specifies CSVEDPRGPGDEQYF.

This clonotype was seen only once. This CDR3 is CASSDSNLQETQYF. The CDR3 DNA is TGTGCCAGCAGTGACAGTAATTTGCAAGAGACCCAGTACTTC. The V call is TRBV6-1, the J call TRBJ2-4; the D is unclear. The last part of the DNA fits TRBJ2-5 better; the J call may be wrong. CDR1 MNHNS and CDR2 SASEGT come from the germline V gene. This CDR3 spans 14 amino acids.

V and J are TRBV6-2 or TRBV6-3 and TRBJ2-1; D remains ambiguous. The germline V gene encodes CDR1 MNHEY and CDR2 SVGEGT. This CDR3 contains 14 residues. V dropped 7 bases and J dropped 8 bases, with 18 bases sitting between them. The CDR3 is CASITGPPTDEQFF. The CDR3, as DNA: TGTGCCAGCATAACCGGGCCCCCGACCGATGAGCAGTTCTTC.

The gene calls are TRBV14 and TRBJ1-2; D remains unclear. This CDR3 spans 14 amino acids. Germline loops: CDR1 SGHDN, CDR2 FVKESK. V was clipped by 4 bases and J by 2 bases, with 11 bases between them. CDR3 in DNA: TGTGCCAGCAGCCCCCGACGGAGGAACTATGGCTACACCTTC. This sequence encodes CASSPRRRNYGYTF.

This clonotype was detected a few times. The chain carries TRBV29-1 and TRBJ1-4, with TRBD1 matching 8 bases. In germline, CDR1 is SQVTM, CDR2 ANQGSEA. This CDR3 is built from 13 residues. Trimming took 6 bases from V and 7 from J; bases not matched to a gene: 7. In DNA form, the CDR3 reads TGCAGCGTCCAAGCAGGGGGCGGTGAAAAACTGTTTTTT. This gives the protein CSVQAGGGEKLFF.

The chain uses TRBV4-2 and TRBJ2-3, with D maybe TRBD2 (6 bases). The germline V gene has CDR1 LGHNA and CDR2 YNFKEQ. CDR3 length equals 17 residues. V dropped 0 bases and J dropped 4 bases, with 17 bases sitting between them. The CDR3 sequence is CASSQEGSSVASDTQYF. CDR3 coding DNA: TGTGCCAGCAGCCAAGAAGGCTCTAGCGTTGCCTCAGATACGCAGTATTTT.

This clonotype was detected many times. V and J are TRBV19 and TRBJ2-1, with TRBD1 matching over 9 bases. The CDR3 is 16 residues long. Germline loops: CDR1 LNHDA, CDR2 SQIVND (reference sequence). After removal of 0 bases from V and 9 bases from J, the junction contained 9 bases not matched to a gene. CDR3 sequence: CASSIDLGQGLGEQFF. The CDR3 DNA reads as TGTGCCAGTAGTATAGATCTGGGACAGGGTCTGGGTGAGCAGTTCTTC.

The J gene is TRBJ2-1, the V gene TRBV6-2 or TRBV6-3, with 14 bases fitting TRBD2. In germline, CDR1 is MNHEY, CDR2 SVGEGT. This CDR3 is 16 amino acids long. Trimming cost V 6 bases and J 8 bases; bases outside gene matches: 9. CDR3 nucleotides: TGTGCCAGCAGAACTACCGGGACTAGCGGGGGAGATGAGCAGTTCTTC. Encoded protein: CASRTTGTSGGDEQFF.

This clonotype has more than one count but fewer than ten. Mismatch with germline at one junction end may stem from a read error. The genes are TRBV5-1 and TRBJ2-5, with D perhaps matching TRBD1 (7 bases). In germline, CDR1 is SGHRS, CDR2 YFSETQ. CDR3 size: 15 residues. The CDR3 is CASSLGGTAQETQYF. The DNA for the CDR3 is TGTGCCAGCAGCTTAGGGGGGACAGCTCAAGAGACCCAGTACTTC.

The gene calls are TRBV19 and TRBJ1-1; 9 bases are shared with TRBD1. This CDR3 is 14 amino acids long. Unmatched junction bases numbered 3, after V lost 6 bases and J lost 1 base. Germline V gives CDR1 LNHDA, CDR2 SQIVND (reference sequence). The CDR3 is CASRMDRGNTEAFF. The CDR3 coding sequence is TGTGCCAGTAGAATGGACAGGGGGAACACTGAAGCTTTCTTT.

This clonotype was recorded a few times. The CDR3 coding sequence is TGTGCCAGCAGTTCAACCCCCGGGTTAGCGGGGGGGCTTTGGACAGATACGCAGTATTTT. Its protein product is CASSSTPGLAGGLWTDTQYF. This sequence joins TRBV12-3 or TRBV12-4 and TRBJ2-3; TRBD2 agrees at 11 bases. With V trimmed by 4 bases and J by 3 bases, 18 bases remained unmatched. CDR3 length equals 20 residues.

The chain joins TRBV15 to TRBJ1-2; tentatively, D is TRBD1 (6 bases). V lost 0 bases and J lost 4, with 9 bases in between. The V gene's germline CDR1 is LNHNV and CDR2 YYDKDF (reference sequence). The CDR3 is 14 amino acids. Here the CDR3 DNA reads TGTGCCACCAGCAGAGATGTGGGGGCCTATGGCTACACCTTC. Protein product: CATSRDVGAYGYTF.

J is TRBJ1-5 and V is TRBV24-1, with D perhaps matching TRBD1 (5 bases). Germline lookup yields CDR1 KGHDR and CDR2 SFDVKD. V was clipped by 3 bases and J by 0 bases, with 11 bases between them. The CDR3 extends over 16 amino acids. CDR3 nucleotide sequence: TGTGCCACCAGTGATGCGGGACTGGGTAGCAATCAGCCCCAGCATTTT. The encoded protein is CATSDAGLGSNQPQHF.

The chain has TRBV7-7 and TRBJ2-3, with 11 bases matching TRBD1. V lost 5 bases and J lost 5; bases outside the gene matches: 3. Germline V gives CDR1 SSHAT, CDR2 FNYEAQ (reference sequence). The CDR3 runs 14 residues. The CDR3 is CASSQGTGGDTQYF. The CDR3 DNA follows: TGTGCCAGCAGCCAAGGGACAGGGGGAGATACGCAGTATTTT.

This clonotype showed up just a few times. The genes are TRBV29-1 and TRBJ1-1; D may be TRBD1 (6 bases). Deletions cut 5 bases from V and 3 bases from J, with 19 bases between. Germline assignment: CDR1 SQVTM and CDR2 ANQGSEA. The length of the CDR3 is 15 residues. CDR3 nucleotides: TGCAGCGTTCCGGGTCGGGGGGCGCCGGACACTGAAGCTTTCTTT. It encodes CSVPGRGAPDTEAFF.

This clonotype was recorded once. CDR3 residues: CASSAAGGPADTQYF. As DNA, the CDR3 is TGCGCCAGCAGTGCGGCGGGGGGGCCAGCAGATACGCAGTATTTT. The chain has TRBV10-1 and TRBJ2-3; 9 bases agree with TRBD2. V lost 4 bases, J lost 4 bases, and 6 bases stayed unmatched. Germline loops: CDR1 WNHNN, CDR2 SYGVQD (reference sequence). The CDR3 contains 15 residues.

The DNA of the CDR3 is TGTGCCAGTAGTATCTGGGGCAATCAGCCCCAGCATTTT. It codes for CASSIWGNQPQHF. The chain combines TRBV19 with TRBJ1-5, with no clear D. Germline CDR1 reads LNHDA; CDR2 reads SQIVND (reference sequence). Trimming pared 3 bases from V and 2 bases from J, leaving 5 bases between. The CDR3 spans 13 residues.

This clonotype was counted a single time. This chain uses TRBV10-3 with TRBJ2-7; tentatively, D is TRBD1 or TRBD2 (5 bases each). Germline CDR1 and CDR2: ENHRY and SYGVKD. The germline V and J ends were trimmed by 6 bases and 10 bases, with 16 bases remaining between them. CDR3 length: 12 residues. The CDR3 loop reads CAISPLGESQYF. CDR3 nucleotides: TGTGCCATCAGCCCATTGGGGGAGTCCCAGTACTTC.

This chain links TRBV28 with TRBJ1-1; no firm D call. The length of the CDR3 is 12 residues. Trimming removed 6 bases from V and 3 bases from J, with 8 bases in between. Germline V gene data show CDR1 as MDHEN and CDR2 as SYDVKM. In nucleotides, the CDR3 is TGTGCCAGCAGCAACCTTTACACTGAAGCTTTCTTT. Encoded protein: CASSNLYTEAFF.

The chain joins TRBV18 to TRBJ2-1; a weak D match, TRBD2 (5 bases). The germline V gene has CDR1 KGHSH and CDR2 LQKENI. The CDR3 contains 14 residues. V was clipped by 2 bases and J by 10 bases, with 15 bases between them. CDR3 sequence reads: CASSPGSGFYEQFF. DNA of the CDR3: TGTGCCAGCTCACCAGGATCGGGGTTCTACGAGCAGTTCTTC.

This clonotype has a handful of counts. The chain carries TRBV20-1 and TRBJ1-2; 8 nucleotides line up with TRBD1. Germline V gives CDR1 DFQATT, CDR2 SNEGSKA (reference sequence). The length of the CDR3 is 14 residues. The junction had 6 bases not matched to a gene; V was cut back by 2 bases and J by 4 bases. The CDR3 DNA follows: TGCAGTGCTAGATGGGCAGGGGGCGCCTATGGCTACACCTTC. This sequence encodes CSARWAGGAYGYTF.

This clonotype turned up a few times. The chain employs TRBV7-8 and TRBJ2-1, with 9 nucleotides matching TRBD2. The CDR3 loop spans 19 amino acids. Germline V CDR1 and CDR2: SGHVS, FQNEAQ. Trimming removed 0 bases from V and 6 bases from J; junction bases left unmatched: 15. The CDR3 nucleotides read TGTGCCAGCAGCTTAGCCCGGTGGGCTAGCGGGGCCCAAGCCAATGAGCAGTTCTTC. It specifies CASSLARWASGAQANEQFF.

J is TRBJ2-7 and V is TRBV20-1; D is perhaps TRBD2 (5 bases). CDR3 length: 14 amino acids. CDR1 DFQATT and CDR2 SNEGSKA come from the germline V gene (reference sequence). Trimming stripped 6 bases from V and 2 bases from J, with 17 bases between. In DNA, the CDR3 is TGCAGTGCGGAGGCGCACGGAAAACCCTACGAGCAGTACTTC. The encoded protein is CSAEAHGKPYEQYF.

The chain carries TRBV4-2 and TRBJ2-5; D gene ambiguous. V shed 3 bases and J shed 11 bases, with 10 bases lying between them. This CDR3 contains 11 residues. CDR1 and CDR2 (germline): LGHNA, YNFKEQ. As DNA, the CDR3 is TGTGCCAGCAGCCAGACCAATGAGCAGTACTTC. It encodes CASSQTNEQYF.

In this sample, this clonotype turned up a few times. The V gene is TRBV7-2, the J gene TRBJ2-3, with D possibly being TRBD1 (7 bases). This CDR3 is built from 13 residues. Trimming left V 11 bases short and J 2 bases short, with 14 bases between. The germline CDR1 and CDR2 sequences are SGHTA and FQGNSA. CDR3 region: CASQGGTTDTQYF. In DNA form, the CDR3 reads TGTGCCTCTCAGGGGGGCACCACAGATACGCAGTATTTT. Variable domain in full (rest from reference TRBV7-2 and TRBJ2-3): GAGVSQSPSNKVTEKGKDVELRCDPISGHTALYWYRQSLGQGLEFLIYFQGNSAPDKSGLPSDRFSAERTGGSVSTLTIQRTQQEDSAVYLCASQGGTTDTQYFGPGTRLTVL.

J is TRBJ2-1 and V is TRBV20-1, with unresolved D. Trimming took off 4 bases at V and 6 bases at J, with 13 bases between the two ends. This CDR3 is 13 amino acids long. The germline V gene encodes CDR1 DFQATT and CDR2 SNEGSKA (reference sequence). The CDR3 sequence is CSANLEASNEQFF. The CDR3 DNA sequence: TGCAGTGCTAACCTCGAGGCTTCCAATGAGCAGTTCTTC.

The rearrangement uses TRBV7-2 and TRBJ2-5, with 9 positions matching TRBD1. V lost 5 bases, J lost 6 bases, and 7 bases stayed unmatched. This CDR3 has 14 residues. Germline V lookup: CDR1 SGHTA, CDR2 FQGNSA. DNA for the CDR3: TGTGCCAGCAGCAAGGGACAGGGATTTCAGACCCAGTACTTC. Protein: CASSKGQGFQTQYF.

In this sample, this clonotype turned up a few times. V and J are TRBV10-3 and TRBJ2-7, with TRBD2 matching over 8 bases. The J segment lost 2 bases and the V segment lost 2 bases, leaving 5 bases of the junction unmatched. The CDR3 has 15 amino acids. From germline, CDR1 is ENHRY and CDR2 SYGVKD. The CDR3 region is CAISEIRGGAYEQYF. The CDR3 DNA reads TGTGCCATCAGTGAGATCCGGGGGGGAGCCTACGAGCAGTACTTC.

This clonotype occurred a few times. The chain uses TRBV29-1 and TRBJ1-1; no clear D gene. Germline CDR1 and CDR2: SQVTM and ANQGSEA. Trimming left V 7 bases short and J 2 bases short, with 14 bases between. CDR3 length equals 13 residues. The CDR3 sequence is CSARQSSNTEAFF. The CDR3 DNA follows: TGCAGCGCTAGGCAGTCCAGTAACACTGAAGCTTTCTTT.

The table lists this clonotype with a few counts. J is TRBJ2-5 and V is TRBV29-1; D may correspond to TRBD1 or TRBD2 (7 bases each). The V end lost 7 bases, the J end lost 4 bases, and 22 bases lay between the germline ends. The CDR3 runs 15 residues. CDR1 and CDR2 (germline): SQVTM, ANQGSEA. CDR3 DNA sequence: TGCAGCGCCAAGACAGGGACTAAGGCTACAGAGACCCAGTACTTC. It yields the protein CSAKTGTKATETQYF.

The chain joins TRBV5-1 to TRBJ1-1; unclear D gene. The CDR3 contains 14 residues. Germline lookup yields CDR1 SGHRS and CDR2 YFSETQ. Trimming pared 0 bases from V and 2 bases from J, leaving 8 bases between. The DNA for the CDR3 is TGCGCCAGCAGCTTGGCCACACCTAACACTGAAGCTTTCTTT. As protein: CASSLATPNTEAFF.